Listed below are T cell receptor beta chains from one sample, sequenced in a study of radiation and T cells in renal cell carcinoma. Generated by immunoSEQ multiplex PCR, the TCRdb table keeps only in-frame clones and is missing some. The data hold roughly 61,000 clones, with roughly 80% observed a single time. Sequencing was performed on blood, taken from a patient whose treatment included radiotherapy and nephrectomy. The receptors originated from a man aged 60 to 75 with renal cell carcinoma. CDR3s include the opening cysteine and the closing phenylalanine or tryptophan. A D gene is named only where the DNA matches it firmly. Only part of the rows carry a size: once, few, many, or a class if the clone is expanded.

>TRBV6-1|-|TRBJ2-2|-
CASSIGPQNTGELFF
TGTGCCAGCAGCATCGGCCCGCAAAACACCGGGGAGCTGTTTTTT
>TRBV28|-|TRBJ1-1|-
CASIVSSDTEAFF
TGTGCCAGCATCGTATCGAGTGACACTGAAGCTTTCTTT
>TRBV5-1|-|TRBJ1-1|few
CASSLGGSSEAFF
TGCGCCAGCAGCTTGGGTGGTAGCTCTGAAGCTTTCTTT
>TRBV6-4|TRBD2|TRBJ2-2|few
CASSDPAGSGELFF
TGTGCCAGCAGTGATCCAGCGGGATCCGGGGAGCTGTTTTTT
>TRBV29-1|-|TRBJ1-4|-
CSVTGLREKLFF
TGCAGCGTTACGGGACTTCGGGAAAAACTGTTTTTT
>TRBV5-4|-|TRBJ1-5|-
CASGLRAGGNQPQHF
TGTGCCAGCGGGCTGAGGGCAGGGGGCAATCAGCCCCAGCATTTT
>TRBV4-2|-|TRBJ2-1|-
CASSLLWGQDEQFF
TGTGCCAGCAGCCTGCTCTGGGGGCAGGATGAGCAGTTCTTC
>TRBV6-1|-|TRBJ1-1|few
CASSKAGAANTEAFF
TGTGCCAGCAGTAAGGCCGGGGCGGCGAACACTGAAGCTTTCTTT
>TRBV6-6|-|TRBJ1-1|-
CASSYPMSTGNTEAFF
TGTGCCAGCAGTTATCCAATGTCGACAGGGAACACTGAAGCTTTCTTT
>TRBV29-1|TRBD2|TRBJ2-1|once
CSGLVTGTSGGAMFF
TGCAGCGGCCTCGTAACCGGGACTAGCGGGGGGGCGATGTTCTTC
>TRBV7-2|TRBD1|TRBJ1-2|once
CASSLDQGGDGYTF
TGTGCCAGCAGCTTAGATCAGGGGGGCGATGGCTACACCTTC
>TRBV11-3|TRBD1|TRBJ1-1|-
CASSLGQGVNTEAFF
TGTGCCAGCAGCCTGGGGCAGGGGGTGAACACTGAAGCTTTCTTT
>TRBV19|-|TRBJ1-1|-
CASSPSTGTNTEAFF
TGTGCCAGTAGCCCCTCGACGGGGACGAACACTGAAGCTTTCTTT
>TRBV5-4|-|TRBJ1-4|-
CASSLTWGTNNEKLFF
TGTGCCAGCAGCTTGACGTGGGGGACGAACAATGAAAAACTGTTTTTT
>TRBV30|TRBD1|TRBJ1-4|-
CAWSEGTVNEKLFF
TGTGCCTGGAGCGAAGGGACAGTTAATGAAAAACTGTTTTTT
>TRBV10-1|-|TRBJ2-3|-
CASSVTPSTDTQYF
TGCGCCAGCAGTGTCACACCAAGCACAGATACGCAGTATTTT
>TRBV6-4|TRBD2|TRBJ2-1|few
CASSQLAGANEQFF
TGTGCCAGCAGCCAACTAGCGGGAGCAAATGAGCAGTTCTTC
>TRBV6-5|-|TRBJ1-5|once
CASSPRDTDQPQHF
TGTGCCAGCAGTCCCCGGGACACCGATCAGCCCCAGCATTTT
>TRBV7-7|TRBD1|TRBJ2-3|-
CASSTGQAGTDTQYF
TGTGCCAGCAGCACCGGACAGGCGGGCACAGATACGCAGTATTTT
>TRBV7-9|TRBD2|TRBJ2-1|-
CASSLGGGAVNEQFF
TGTGCCAGCAGCTTAGGCGGGGGGGCCGTTAATGAGCAGTTCTTC
>TRBV7-2|-|TRBJ2-3|-
CASSLASDSGTDTQYF
TGTGCCAGCAGCTTAGCAAGTGACAGTGGCACAGATACGCAGTATTTT
>TRBV11-2|TRBD2|TRBJ2-3|-
CASSSGLAVGTDTQYF
TGTGCCAGCAGCTCCGGGCTAGCGGTCGGCACAGATACGCAGTATTTT
>TRBV30|TRBD2|TRBJ2-5|-
CAWSPGLAGGRETQYF
TGTGCCTGGAGTCCGGGACTAGCGGGGGGTCGAGAGACCCAGTACTTC
>TRBV18|-|TRBJ2-5|-
CASSPRQEETQYF
TGTGCCAGCTCACCACGACAGGAAGAGACCCAGTACTTC
>TRBV11-2|TRBD1|TRBJ1-2|-
CASSLGGQGATYGYTF
TGTGCCAGCAGCTTAGGTGGACAGGGGGCGACCTATGGCTACACCTTC
>TRBV30|-|TRBJ1-3|-
CAWGDSNSGNTIYF
TGTGCCTGGGGGGACTCGAACTCTGGAAACACCATATATTTT
>TRBV4-3|-|TRBJ1-1|-
CASSQDRGVAAEAFF
TGCGCCAGCAGCCAAGATAGAGGTGTTGCGGCAGAAGCTTTCTTT
>TRBV7-2|TRBD2|TRBJ2-7|-
CASSLPIGSGAYEQYF
TGTGCCAGCAGCCTCCCCATCGGTAGCGGGGCCTACGAGCAGTACTTC
>TRBV10-1|TRBD1|TRBJ1-6|-
CASSETKGTGGDSPLHF
TGCGCCAGCAGTGAAACAAAAGGGACAGGAGGGGATTCACCCCTCCACTTT
>TRBV18|-|TRBJ2-1|-
CASSPMNGDEQFF
TGTGCCAGCTCACCCATGAACGGTGATGAGCAGTTCTTC
>TRBV6-1|-|TRBJ1-6|-
CASSVTDSLNSPLHF
TGTGCCAGCAGTGTTACGGACAGCCTTAATTCACCCCTCCACTTT
>TRBV7-8|-|TRBJ2-3|-
CASSLVLDTDTQYF
TGTGCCAGCAGCTTAGTTCTCGACACAGATACGCAGTATTTT
>TRBV19|-|TRBJ2-3|-
CASSPGAGTYTDTQYF
TGTGCCAGTAGTCCTGGCGCGGGCACTTACACAGATACGCAGTATTTT
>TRBV5-6|-|TRBJ1-2|-
CASSPGGVDYGYTF
TGTGCCAGCAGCCCCGGGGGGGTTGACTATGGCTACACCTTC
>TRBV9|-|TRBJ1-6|-
CASSVGGKGALHF
TGTGCCAGCAGCGTGGGGGGGAAAGGGGCCCTCCACTTT
>TRBV19|-|TRBJ2-1|-
CASSIPSTVNNEQFF
TGTGCCAGTAGTATACCCAGCACCGTCAACAATGAGCAGTTCTTC
>TRBV29-1|TRBD2|TRBJ2-7|-
CSADGGSGTSSYEQYF
TGCAGCGCCGACGGGGGCTCCGGGACTAGCTCCTACGAGCAGTACTTC
>TRBV7-6|-|TRBJ1-4|-
CASSPEEQTTNEKLFF
TGTGCCAGCAGCCCCGAGGAACAGACAACTAATGAAAAACTGTTTTTT
>TRBV19|-|TRBJ1-5|few
CASSMGNQPQHF
TGTGCCAGTAGTATGGGGAATCAGCCCCAGCATTTT
>TRBV5-1|-|TRBJ1-2|-
CASTRGRNYGYTF
TGCGCCAGCACCAGGGGCAGAAACTATGGCTACACCTTC
>TRBV30|TRBD1|TRBJ1-4|-
CACIDRAGEKLFF
TGTGCCTGTATCGACAGGGCAGGGGAAAAACTGTTTTTT
>TRBV10-3|-|TRBJ1-1|-
CAISGSTDLPNTEAFF
TGTGCCATCAGTGGTTCGACTGATCTACCGAACACTGAAGCTTTCTTT
>TRBV19|-|TRBJ2-7|-
CASVGGGVNYEQYF
TGTGCCAGTGTTGGTGGAGGGGTAAACTACGAGCAGTACTTC
>TRBV6-5|TRBD1|TRBJ1-6|-
CASSSRGQGGRSPLHF
TGTGCCAGCAGTTCCCGGGGACAGGGAGGGAGGTCACCCCTCCACTTT
>TRBV12-5|-|TRBJ2-3|few
CASGLGLVLTDTQYF
TGTGCTAGTGGTTTGGGGCTGGTTCTCACAGATACGCAGTATTTT
>TRBV28|TRBD2|TRBJ2-1|-
CASSLLAGPSTPYNEQFF
TGTGCCAGCAGTTTATTAGCGGGACCCAGTACCCCCTACAATGAGCAGTTCTTC
>TRBV5-4|TRBD1|TRBJ1-2|few
CASSSRSGTDIGYTF
TGTGCCAGCAGCTCAAGATCCGGGACAGATATCGGCTACACCTTC
>TRBV7-2|TRBD2|TRBJ2-3|-
CASSPIAGGTTDTQYF
TGTGCCAGCAGCCCCATAGCGGGGGGGACCACAGATACGCAGTATTTT
>TRBV7-9|-|TRBJ1-2|-
CASSPERESYGYTF
TGTGCCAGCAGCCCAGAGAGGGAATCCTATGGCTACACCTTC
>TRBV6-1|-|TRBJ2-5|-
CASSPLDQETQYF
TGTGCCAGCAGTCCGCTTGACCAAGAGACCCAGTACTTC
>TRBV5-1|TRBD1|TRBJ2-3|-
CASSLEGQGSTDTQYF
TGCGCCAGCAGCTTGGAAGGACAGGGGAGCACAGATACGCAGTATTTT
>TRBV4-3|-|TRBJ1-1|-
CASSQERGYTEAFF
TGCGCCAGCAGCCAAGAGCGGGGGTACACTGAAGCTTTCTTT
>TRBV4-2|TRBD1|TRBJ1-1|-
CASSPMDREYTEAFF
TGTGCCAGCAGCCCCATGGACAGGGAGTACACTGAAGCTTTCTTT
>TRBV5-1|TRBD2|TRBJ2-1|-
CASRSGTSAYNEQFF
TGCGCCAGCAGGTCCGGGACTAGCGCATACAATGAGCAGTTCTTC
>TRBV18|-|TRBJ1-4|-
CASSRSGEKLFF
TGTGCCAGCTCACGATCAGGCGAAAAACTGTTTTTT